This T cell receptor beta chain came from a study of cytomegalovirus exposure and HLA in healthy donors. Use of 60 Vbeta and 13 Jbeta primers characterized the PCR. TCRdb keeps only in-frame clones here, not all; method: immunoSEQ multiplex PCR. The table for this sample gives about 49,000 clones. Trimming took off 0 bases at V and 4 bases at J, with 10 bases between the two ends. CDR1 is MNHNS and CDR2 is SASEGT in the germline V gene. The CDR3 has 15 residues. This chain joins TRBV6-1 and TRBJ1-5; D possibly corresponds to TRBD1 (6 bases). The sequenced sample consisted of PBMCs. The source of this sequence is a man between 18 and 29 years old in good health and CMV-seropositive. CDR3 residues: CASSEATGLNQPQHF. The CDR3 DNA reads TGTGCCAGCAGTGAAGCGACAGGCTTAAATCAGCCCCAGCATTTT.